One and the same sample provided the 12 T cell receptor beta chains below, sequenced in a study of technical replicates of blood from a few donors. TCRdb's table, derived via immunoSEQ multiplex PCR, lists solely in-frame clones and lacks some. The top ten clones hold 0.41% of a sample with roughly 80,000 clones, 75% to 90% of them seen once. Sequenced sample: T cells isolated from PBMCs. These receptor sequences come from a human donor in good health.

This chain uses TRBV6-1 with TRBJ2-1; 7 nucleotides agree with TRBD2. With 0 bases clipped from V and 5 bases from J, the junction kept 10 bases outside the gene matches. This CDR3 has 17 amino acids. Looked up from germline, CDR1 is MNHNS and CDR2 is SASEGT. CDR3 protein: CASSEAMGGRADNEQFF. In DNA, the CDR3 is TGTGCCAGCAGTGAAGCGATGGGGGGGAGGGCCGACAATGAGCAGTTCTTC.

The chain links TRBV30 to TRBJ2-7, with D hard to call. Germline CDR1 and CDR2: GTSNPN and SVGIG (reference sequence). This CDR3 region has 14 residues. The ends were cut back, 3 bases at V and 1 base at J, with 13 bases in the middle. In nucleotides, the CDR3 is TGTGCCTGGAGCCCACTTCTAGAGTCCTACGAGCAGTACTTC. Its translation is CAWSPLLESYEQYF.

The genes are TRBV19 and TRBJ2-7; 8 nucleotides match TRBD2. V lost 10 bases and J lost 5; bases outside the gene matches: 10. The CDR3 length is 13 residues. CDR1 is LNHDA, CDR2 SQIVND, per germline (reference sequence). CDR3 region: CATPRSGRNEQYF. The CDR3 DNA follows: TGTGCCACCCCAAGGAGCGGGAGAAACGAGCAGTACTTC.

This chain connects TRBV9 to TRBJ1-1; 7 bases are shared with TRBD1. The V segment lost 0 bases and the J segment 5 bases; nucleotides outside the gene matches: 7. From germline, CDR1 is SGDLS and CDR2 YYNGEE. The CDR3 spans 15 residues. In DNA, the CDR3 is TGTGCCAGCAGCGTAGGGCCAGGGGGTGGGACTGAAGCTTTCTTT. Protein: CASSVGPGGGTEAFF.

This clone was seen just once. V and J are TRBV15 and TRBJ2-3; D perhaps matches TRBD1 (5 bases). The CDR3 covers 13 residues. Germline values: CDR1 LNHNV, CDR2 YYDKDF (reference sequence). V lost 7 bases and J lost 2, with 10 bases in between. CDR3 residues: CATNLDTTDTQYF. The CDR3 DNA reads as TGTGCCACCAACCTGGACACCACAGATACGCAGTATTTT.

This sequence joins TRBV19 and TRBJ2-2; tentatively, D is TRBD2 (6 bases). Germline assignment: CDR1 LNHDA and CDR2 SQIVND (reference sequence). Trimming left V 6 bases short and J 0 bases short, with 8 bases between. This CDR3 spans 14 amino acids. CDR3 sequence: CASREGSNTGELFF. The CDR3 region has the DNA TGTGCCAGTAGGGAGGGGTCGAACACCGGGGAGCTGTTTTTT. Full variable domain (rest looked up from reference TRBV19 and TRBJ2-2): DGGITQSPKYLFRKEGQNVTLSCEQNLNHDAMYWYRQDPGQGLRLIYYSQIVNDFQKGDIAEGYSVSREKKESFPLTVTSAQKNPTAFYLCASREGSNTGELFFGEGSRLTVL.

J is TRBJ2-7 and V is TRBV5-4; 10 nucleotides align to TRBD2. Germline CDR1 SGHNT, CDR2 YYREEE (reference sequence). Trimming removed 4 bases from V and 4 bases from J; junction bases left unmatched: 8. This CDR3 spans 15 amino acids. The CDR3 nucleotides are TGTGCCAGCAGCCACGGCCCGACTAGCGGGTACGAGCAGTACTTC. This sequence encodes CASSHGPTSGYEQYF. Variable domain in full (rest from reference TRBV5-4 and TRBJ2-7): ETGVTQSPTHLIKTRGQQVTLRCSSQSGHNTVSWYQQALGQGPQFIFQYYREEENGRGNFPPRFSGLQFPNYSSELNVNALELDDSALYLCASSHGPTSGYEQYFGPGTRLTVT.

This rearrangement joins TRBV7-9 to TRBJ2-3, with 7 bases fitting TRBD2. CDR1 SEHNR and CDR2 FQNEAQ come from the germline V gene (reference sequence). This CDR3 is 17 amino acids long. The V segment lost 6 bases and the J segment 3 bases; nucleotides outside the gene matches: 15. The CDR3 sequence is CASRGGAGSPTTDTQYF. In DNA, the CDR3 is TGTGCCAGCAGAGGTGGAGCGGGATCTCCCACAACAGATACGCAGTATTTT.

The chain recombines TRBV6-1 with TRBJ2-5; the D is unclear. Trimming left V 4 bases short and J 5 bases short, with 17 bases between. Germline lookup yields CDR1 MNHNS and CDR2 SASEGT. This CDR3 comprises 15 residues. CDR3 nucleotides: TGTGCCAGCAGTGTAATAGCTCCGCGGAGCGAGACCCAGTACTTC. Encoded protein: CASSVIAPRSETQYF.

The chain is built from TRBV7-2 and TRBJ2-1, with TRBD1 as a possible D gene (6 bases). Germline loops: CDR1 SGHTA, CDR2 FQGNSA. With 4 bases removed from V and 4 bases from J, the gap between germline ends came to 14 bases. This CDR3 has 15 residues. The CDR3, as DNA: TGTGCCAGCAGCTGGGCAGGGGCAGTGTACAATGAGCAGTTCTTC. This sequence encodes CASSWAGAVYNEQFF.

V usage is TRBV6-1 and J usage is TRBJ1-3, with a tentative D call TRBD1 (6 bases). Germline-derived CDR1 and CDR2 are MNHNS and SASEGT. Trimming took 4 bases from V and 2 from J, leaving 15 bases between them. The length of the CDR3 is 16 residues. The CDR3 is CASSVRRGLTGNTIYF. Written as DNA, the CDR3 is TGTGCCAGCAGTGTACGCAGGGGATTGACTGGAAACACCATATATTTT.

The J gene is TRBJ2-3, the V gene TRBV28, with D perhaps TRBD1 (6 bases). This CDR3 comprises 17 residues. Germline assignment: CDR1 MDHEN and CDR2 SYDVKM. V shed 2 bases and J shed 2 bases, with 17 bases lying between them. The CDR3 here is CASSLLTLQGSTDTQYF. CDR3 coding DNA: TGTGCCAGCAGTTTACTCACATTACAGGGCTCCACAGATACGCAGTATTTT.